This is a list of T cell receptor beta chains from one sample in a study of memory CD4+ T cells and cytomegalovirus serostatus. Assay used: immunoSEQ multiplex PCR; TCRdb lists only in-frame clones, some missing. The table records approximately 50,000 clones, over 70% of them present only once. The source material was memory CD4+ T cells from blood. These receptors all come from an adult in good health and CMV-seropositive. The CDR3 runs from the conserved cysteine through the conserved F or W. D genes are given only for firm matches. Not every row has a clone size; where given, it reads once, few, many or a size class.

TGTGCCAGCAGCTTAGGGCAGATGAACACTGAAGCTTTCTTT	CASSLGQMNTEAFF	NA	NA	TRBV7-8	TRBJ1-1
TGTGCCAGCAGCGTAGCTGTGGGCTCTGGAAACACCATATATTTT	CASSVAVGSGNTIYF	NA	NA	TRBV9	TRBJ1-3
TGTGCCAGCAGCTTGGGGGACAGGGGCAATCAGCCCCAGCATTTT	CASSLGDRGNQPQHF	once	TRBD1	TRBV5-8	TRBJ1-5
TGTGCCAGCAGGGCGCCGGGCCCCTCTGGAAACACCATATATTTT	CASRAPGPSGNTIYF	few	NA	TRBV6-5	TRBJ1-3
TGTGCCAGTAGTATCAGGAGGGGCGAGAGCGGCAACAATGAGCAGTTCTTC	CASSIRRGESGNNEQFF	NA	NA	TRBV19	TRBJ2-1
TGTGCCAGCAGCTACCAGACCAGTGAAGCTTTCTTT	CASSYQTSEAFF	NA	NA	TRBV11-2	TRBJ1-1
TGTGCCTGGAGCACTAAGGGAAACAATCAGCCCCAGCATTTT	CAWSTKGNNQPQHF	NA	NA	TRBV30	TRBJ1-5
TGCGCCAGCAGTAAAGACAGGACCTCCTACGAGCAGTACTTC	CASSKDRTSYEQYF	NA	NA	TRBV23-1	TRBJ2-7
TGTGCCAGCAGGGGACAGGCCCTAGCTAACTATGGCTACACCTTC	CASRGQALANYGYTF	NA	TRBD1	TRBV2	TRBJ1-2
TGTGCCAGCAGTGACAGCTCAGGGGGAACGGCTTTCTTT	CASSDSSGGTAFF	NA	TRBD1	TRBV6-6	TRBJ1-1
TGTGCCAGCAGCCAAGGCGACGGAGGGGCCAACGTCCTGACTTTC	CASSQGDGGANVLTF	NA	NA	TRBV14	TRBJ2-6
TGTGCCAGCAGCTTAGGGGGGCGCATCCCTGGAAACACCATATATTTT	CASSLGGRIPGNTIYF	NA	NA	TRBV7-2	TRBJ1-3
TGTGCCAGCAGCTTGGGACAGGGAAACTATGGCTACACCTTC	CASSLGQGNYGYTF	NA	TRBD1	TRBV5-4	TRBJ1-2
TGCGCCAGCAGCTTGATAGGGGGTCAAGGGGAGACCCAGTACTTC	CASSLIGGQGETQYF	NA	NA	TRBV5-1	TRBJ2-5
TGTGCCATCAGTGAGTCTCGGACTAGCGTTCCCGGGGAGCTGTTTTTT	CAISESRTSVPGELFF	NA	TRBD2	TRBV10-3	TRBJ2-2
TGTGCCAGCAGTGAAGCAACAGTCCAAGAGACCCAGTACTTC	CASSEATVQETQYF	medium-sized	NA	TRBV2	TRBJ2-5
TGTGCCAGCAGCTTTGGGGGCACAGATACGCAGTATTTT	CASSFGGTDTQYF	few	NA	TRBV7-2	TRBJ2-3
TGTGCCAGCACCACTGGACAGGTCACAGATACGCAGTATTTT	CASTTGQVTDTQYF	NA	TRBD1	TRBV7-3	TRBJ2-3
TGTGCCAGCAGTTCTAGTCGGACTAGCGGCACAGATACGCAGTATTTT	CASSSSRTSGTDTQYF	NA	TRBD2	TRBV28	TRBJ2-3
TGTGCCAGCAGCAAAGCGCTTTTGGGGGACCCCAACACTGAAGCTTTCTTT	CASSKALLGDPNTEAFF	NA	NA	TRBV21-1	TRBJ1-1
TGTGCCAGCAGACGGGACAGGGGTTACGAAAAACTGTTTTTT	CASRRDRGYEKLFF	once	TRBD1	TRBV6-5	TRBJ1-4
TGTGCCAGCAGCCAAGGAGGGAGCTCCTACAATGAGCAGTTCTTC	CASSQGGSSYNEQFF	NA	NA	TRBV11-3	TRBJ2-1
TGTGCCTGGAGTGTAGGGGCTGGCTACACCTTC	CAWSVGAGYTF	NA	NA	TRBV30	TRBJ1-2
TGTGCCAGCACGAGCGGGATAGGAGATACGCAGTATTTT	CASTSGIGDTQYF	NA	TRBD2	TRBV9	TRBJ2-3
TGTGCCTGTCCTACGGGCACCGGCAATCAGCCCCAGCATTTT	CACPTGTGNQPQHF	NA	NA	TRBV30	TRBJ1-5
TGTGCCAGCAGTACGTGGGAGACCCAGTACTTC	CASSTWETQYF	NA	NA	TRBV28	TRBJ2-5
TGTGCCAGCAGTTCCCCCTACGAGCAGTACTTC	CASSSPYEQYF	NA	NA	TRBV28	TRBJ2-7
TGTGCCTGGCAAAACGGGGGGGAGACCCAGTACTTC	CAWQNGGETQYF	NA	TRBD2	TRBV30	TRBJ2-5
TGTGCCAGCACCGACCGGGACTTCGCGAACACCGGGGAGCTGTTTTTT	CASTDRDFANTGELFF	few	NA	TRBV28	TRBJ2-2
TGCAGCGTTGATGATCCCTACAGGGGGGGAGCTTTCTTT	CSVDDPYRGGAFF	few	TRBD1	TRBV29-1	TRBJ1-1
TGTGCCAGCCCACCAGGGACTAGCGGGAGGGCGCAGTATTTT	CASPPGTSGRAQYF	NA	TRBD2	TRBV27	TRBJ2-3
TGTGCCAGCAGCTTGGTCTTCACTGAAGCTTTCTTT	CASSLVFTEAFF	NA	NA	TRBV11-2	TRBJ1-1